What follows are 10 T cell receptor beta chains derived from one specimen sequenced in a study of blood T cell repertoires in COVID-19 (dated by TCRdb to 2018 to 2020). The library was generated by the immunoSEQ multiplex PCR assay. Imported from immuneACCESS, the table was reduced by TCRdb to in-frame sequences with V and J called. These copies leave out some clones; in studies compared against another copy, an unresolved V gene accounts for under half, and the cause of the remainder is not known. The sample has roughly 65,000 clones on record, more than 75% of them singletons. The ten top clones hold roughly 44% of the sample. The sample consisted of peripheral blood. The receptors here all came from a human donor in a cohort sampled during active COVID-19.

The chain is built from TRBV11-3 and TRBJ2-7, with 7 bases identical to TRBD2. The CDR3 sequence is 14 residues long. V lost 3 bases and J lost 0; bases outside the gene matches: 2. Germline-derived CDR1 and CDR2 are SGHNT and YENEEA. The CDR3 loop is CASSLTSNSYEQYF. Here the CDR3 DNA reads TGTGCCAGCAGCTTGACTAGCAACTCCTACGAGCAGTACTTC.

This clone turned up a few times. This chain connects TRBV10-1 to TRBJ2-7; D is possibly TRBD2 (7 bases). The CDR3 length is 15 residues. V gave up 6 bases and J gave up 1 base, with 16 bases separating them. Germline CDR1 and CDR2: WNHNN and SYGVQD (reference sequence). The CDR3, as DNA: TGCGCCAGCAGAGGGGGGGAGACAGCATCCTACGAGCAGTACTTC. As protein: CASRGGETASYEQYF.

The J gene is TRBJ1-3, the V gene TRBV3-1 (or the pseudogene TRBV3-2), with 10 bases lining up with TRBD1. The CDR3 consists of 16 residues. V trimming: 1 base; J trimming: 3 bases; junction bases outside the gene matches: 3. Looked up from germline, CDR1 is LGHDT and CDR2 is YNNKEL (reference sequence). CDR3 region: CASSQAGTGDGNTIYF. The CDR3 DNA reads TGTGCCAGCAGCCAAGCGGGGACAGGGGATGGAAACACCATATATTTT.

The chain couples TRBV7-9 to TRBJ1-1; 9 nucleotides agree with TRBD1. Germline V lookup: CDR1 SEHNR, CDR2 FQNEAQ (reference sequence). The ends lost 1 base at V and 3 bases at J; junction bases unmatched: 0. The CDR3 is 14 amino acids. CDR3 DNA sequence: TGTGCCAGCAGCTTAGGGACAGGGGACACTGAAGCTTTCTTT. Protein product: CASSLGTGDTEAFF.

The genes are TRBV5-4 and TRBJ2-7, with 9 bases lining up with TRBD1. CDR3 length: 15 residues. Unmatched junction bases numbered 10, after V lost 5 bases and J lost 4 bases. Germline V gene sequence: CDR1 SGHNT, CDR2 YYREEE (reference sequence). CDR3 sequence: CASSDPGQGNYEQYF. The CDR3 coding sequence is TGTGCCAGCAGTGATCCGGGACAGGGTAATTACGAGCAGTACTTC.

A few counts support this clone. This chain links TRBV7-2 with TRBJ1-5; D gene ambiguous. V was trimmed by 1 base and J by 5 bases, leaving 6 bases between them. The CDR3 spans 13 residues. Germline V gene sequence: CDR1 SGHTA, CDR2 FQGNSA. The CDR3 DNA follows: TGTGCCAGCAGCTTAGTCGGGGATCAGCCCCAGCATTTT. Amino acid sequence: CASSLVGDQPQHF.

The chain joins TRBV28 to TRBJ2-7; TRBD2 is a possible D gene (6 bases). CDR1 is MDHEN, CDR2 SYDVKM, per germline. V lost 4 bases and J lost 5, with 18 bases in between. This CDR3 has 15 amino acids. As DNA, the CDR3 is TGTGCCAGCAGTTGGGGACTCGGCACTACTGACGAGCAGTACTTC. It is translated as CASSWGLGTTDEQYF.

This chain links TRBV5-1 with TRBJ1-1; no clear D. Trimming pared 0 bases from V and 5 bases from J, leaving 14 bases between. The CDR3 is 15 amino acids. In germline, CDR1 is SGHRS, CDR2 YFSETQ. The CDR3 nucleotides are TGCGCCAGCAGCTTGGTTGGGTCGACCGGGACTGAAGCTTTCTTT. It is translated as CASSLVGSTGTEAFF.

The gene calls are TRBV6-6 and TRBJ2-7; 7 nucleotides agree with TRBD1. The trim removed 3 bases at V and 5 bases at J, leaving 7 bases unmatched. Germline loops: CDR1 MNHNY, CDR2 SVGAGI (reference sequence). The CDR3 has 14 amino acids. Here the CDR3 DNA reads TGTGCCAGCAGTTATAACAGGGGTTCGGACGAGCAGTACTTC. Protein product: CASSYNRGSDEQYF.

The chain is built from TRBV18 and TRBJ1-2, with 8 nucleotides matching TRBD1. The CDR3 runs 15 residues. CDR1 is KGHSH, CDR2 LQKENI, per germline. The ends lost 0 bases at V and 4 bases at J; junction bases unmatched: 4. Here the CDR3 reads CASSPPSQGAYGYTF. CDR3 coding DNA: TGTGCCAGCTCACCACCGAGTCAGGGGGCCTATGGCTACACCTTC.